A selection of T cell receptor beta chains follows, all from one sample in a study of blood T cells in healthy people across ages. MiXCR, applied by TCRdb to the 5' RACE reads, yields one record per CDR3 protein. The top ten hold under 15% of the sample, which has hundreds of thousands of distinct CDR3 sequences, approximately 35% seen once. The source material was blood. The receptor set was obtained from a man between 18 and 35 years old in good health. Each CDR3 is given with its conserved first and last residue. A D gene is named only where the DNA matches it firmly. Clone size, where shown, is once, few, many, or a class for clones that have expanded.

V: TRBV6-5
size: once
J: TRBJ2-3
D: .
length: 15
CDR3: CASSCSTTRTDTQYF
DNA: TGTGCCAGCAGTTGCTCGACCACCCGCACAGATACGCAGTATTTT

V: TRBV6-5
size: .
J: TRBJ1-1
D: .
length: 11
CDR3: CASSHNTEAFF
DNA: TGTGCCAGCAGTCACAACACTGAAGCTTTCTTT

V: TRBV12-3/TRBV12-4
size: many
J: TRBJ2-3
D: TRBD2
length: 14
CDR3: CASSTPGGTDTQYF
DNA: TGTGCCAGCAGTACTCCCGGGGGGACAGATACGCAGTATTTT

V: TRBV2
size: once
J: TRBJ1-6
D: .
length: 15
CDR3: CASSEAGGTGSPLHF
DNA: TGTGCCAGCAGTGAAGCTGGGGGTACTGGATCACCCCTCCACTTT

V: TRBV4-3
size: few
J: TRBJ2-1
D: .
length: 13
CDR3: CASSQGKYNEQFF
DNA: TGCGCCAGCAGCCAAGGAAAGTACAATGAGCAGTTCTTC

V: TRBV5-6
size: .
J: TRBJ1-5
D: .
length: 14
CDR3: CASSLGDNNQPQHF
DNA: TGTGCCAGCAGCTTAGGGGACAACAATCAGCCCCAGCATTTT

V: TRBV4-3
size: many
J: TRBJ1-2
D: .
length: 18
CDR3: CASSQEYLGIGEFYGYTF
DNA: TGCGCCAGCAGCCAAGAATATTTGGGTATAGGGGAATTCTATGGCTACACCTTC

V: TRBV6-5
size: .
J: TRBJ2-1
D: .
length: 13
CDR3: CASSPSGQETQFF
DNA: TGTGCCAGCAGTCCCTCCGGACAAGAGACCCAGTTCTTC

V: TRBV29-1
size: .
J: TRBJ2-3
D: .
length: 15
CDR3: CCAAQTGTSTDTQYF
DNA: TGCTGCGCCGCACAGACAGGTACTAGCACAGATACGCAGTATTTT

V: TRBV6-5
size: few
J: TRBJ1-2
D: .
length: 12
CDR3: CASSPDPHGYTF
DNA: TGTGCCAGCAGTCCTGACCCCCACGGCTACACCTTC

V: TRBV15
size: .
J: TRBJ2-2
D: .
length: 13
CDR3: CATRAPNTGELFF
DNA: TGTGCCACCAGGGCTCCGAACACCGGGGAGCTGTTTTTT

V: TRBV14
size: .
J: TRBJ2-3
D: .
length: 16
CDR3: CASSQGPVPRTDTQYF
DNA: TGTGCCAGCAGCCAAGGGCCAGTTCCAAGGACAGATACGCAGTATTTT

V: TRBV20-1
size: .
J: TRBJ1-1
D: TRBD1
length: 13
CDR3: CSATPQGGTEAFF
DNA: TGCAGTGCCACACCACAGGGGGGCACTGAAGCTTTCTTT

V: TRBV27
size: .
J: TRBJ2-5
D: .
length: 14
CDR3: CASSSPRVYNEQYF
DNA: TGTGCCAGCAGTTCCCCCAGGGTCTACAATGAGCAGTACTTC

V: TRBV12-3/TRBV12-4
size: .
J: TRBJ2-3
D: TRBD2
length: 16
CDR3: CASSLLRGAGKDTQYF
DNA: TGTGCCAGCAGTTTACTGCGGGGGGCCGGGAAAGATACGCAGTATTTT

V: TRBV30
size: once
J: TRBJ1-3
D: TRBD1
length: 15
CDR3: CAWTRDRFSGNTIYF
DNA: TGTGCCTGGACCCGGGACAGATTCTCTGGAAACACCATATATTTT

V: TRBV4-3
size: few
J: TRBJ2-7
D: .
length: 17
CDR3: CASSQEPPGDGRNEQYF
DNA: TGCGCCAGCAGCCAAGAACCCCCAGGAGACGGCCGGAATGAGCAGTACTTC

V: TRBV15
size: .
J: TRBJ2-7
D: .
length: 12
CDR3: CVTSRQTRAQYF
DNA: TGTGTCACCAGCAGACAGACAAGAGCCCAGTACTTC

V: TRBV15
size: few
J: TRBJ2-5
D: .
length: 15
CDR3: CATSRDAPGKETQYF
DNA: TGTGCCACCAGCAGAGATGCGCCCGGGAAGGAGACCCAGTACTTC

V: TRBV7-2
size: .
J: TRBJ1-4
D: .
length: 15
CDR3: CASSIVQGLNEKLFF
DNA: TGTGCCAGCAGCATCGTTCAGGGGTTAAATGAAAAACTGTTTTTT

V: TRBV25-1
size: .
J: TRBJ1-1
D: TRBD1
length: 15
CDR3: CASSEYLTGDTEAFF
DNA: TGTGCCAGCAGTGAATACCTCACAGGGGATACTGAAGCTTTCTTT

V: TRBV20-1
size: many
J: TRBJ2-1
D: TRBD2
length: 17
CDR3: CSARALPGTSAYNEQFF
DNA: TGCAGTGCTAGAGCGTTACCCGGGACTAGCGCCTACAATGAGCAGTTCTTC

V: TRBV20-1
size: few
J: TRBJ2-5
D: .
length: 16
CDR3: CSAGHPAGAVQETQYF
DNA: TGCAGTGCTGGCCACCCCGCGGGGGCCGTTCAAGAGACCCAGTACTTC

V: TRBV2
size: .
J: TRBJ2-2
D: .
length: 17
CDR3: CASSEFVGAQNTGELFF
DNA: TGTGCCAGCAGTGAGTTCGTAGGGGCGCAGAACACCGGGGAGCTGTTTTTT

V: TRBV30
size: .
J: TRBJ2-1
D: .
length: 16
CDR3: CAWRRDILYEGSEQFF
DNA: TGTGCCTGGAGAAGAGACATCCTGTACGAAGGGAGTGAGCAGTTCTTC

V: TRBV7-8
size: .
J: TRBJ2-1
D: .
length: 17
CDR3: CASSFQAQGHTSYEQFF
DNA: TGTGCCAGCAGCTTCCAGGCACAGGGACATACTTCCTACGAGCAGTTCTTC

V: TRBV7-2
size: many
J: TRBJ2-3
D: TRBD2
length: 16
CDR3: CASSLASGGHTDTQYF
DNA: TGTGCCAGCAGCTTGGCTAGCGGGGGACACACAGATACGCAGTATTTT

V: TRBV7-7
size: .
J: TRBJ2-7
D: TRBD1
length: 15
CDR3: CASSATTGLYGEQYF
DNA: TGTGCTAGCAGCGCTACGACAGGGCTTTACGGCGAGCAGTACTTC

V: TRBV6-5
size: .
J: TRBJ2-3
D: .
length: 13
CDR3: CASRGEATDTQYF
DNA: TGTGCCAGCAGGGGGGAGGCCACAGATACGCAGTATTTT

V: TRBV12-3/TRBV12-4
size: once
J: TRBJ1-4
D: .
length: 12
CDR3: CASSYRQAKLFF
DNA: TGTGCCAGCAGTTACCGACAGGCAAAACTGTTTTTT

V: TRBV20-1
size: .
J: TRBJ2-4
D: .
length: 13
CDR3: CSASPTRGDIQYF
DNA: TGCAGTGCTAGTCCTACTAGGGGGGACATCCAGTACTTC

V: TRBV3-1
size: .
J: TRBJ1-2
D: TRBD1
length: 15
CDR3: CASSQRQGPNYGYTF
DNA: TGTGCCAGCAGCCAACGACAGGGTCCAAACTATGGCTACACCTTC

V: TRBV5-1
size: few
J: TRBJ2-3
D: TRBD1
length: 18
CDR3: CASSQTPGGRLPHDTQYF
DNA: TGCGCCAGCAGCCAAACTCCAGGGGGCCGGCTTCCTCATGATACGCAGTATTTT

V: TRBV28
size: few
J: TRBJ2-3
D: .
length: 12
CDR3: CASRTVGDTQYF
DNA: TGTGCCAGCAGGACCGTTGGGGATACGCAGTATTTT

V: TRBV6-5
size: .
J: TRBJ2-7
D: TRBD1
length: 14
CDR3: CASSANRGPYEQYF
DNA: TGTGCCAGCAGTGCGAACAGGGGACCCTACGAGCAGTACTTC

V: TRBV7-2
size: .
J: TRBJ2-1
D: TRBD1
length: 15
CDR3: CASSKTGARDNEQFF
DNA: TGTGCCAGCAGCAAGACAGGGGCGAGGGACAATGAGCAGTTCTTC

V: TRBV15
size: .
J: TRBJ1-2
D: TRBD1
length: 17
CDR3: CATSRGSTISTGPGYTF
DNA: TGTGCCACCAGCAGAGGATCGACTATTTCGACAGGGCCAGGCTACACCTTC

V: TRBV27
size: .
J: TRBJ2-5
D: .
length: 15
CDR3: CASSLSGRQQETQYF
DNA: TGTGCCAGCAGTTTATCGGGTCGACAGCAAGAGACCCAGTACTTC

V: TRBV6-2/TRBV6-3
size: few
J: TRBJ2-2
D: .
length: 14
CDR3: CASSSGSSTGELFF
DNA: TGTGCCAGCAGTTCCGGGTCGAGCACCGGGGAGCTGTTTTTT

V: TRBV7-2
size: few
J: TRBJ1-2
D: TRBD1
length: 15
CDR3: CASSIHNRGLYGYTF
DNA: TGTGCCAGCAGCATTCATAACAGGGGACTCTATGGCTACACCTTC

V: TRBV6-2/TRBV6-3
size: .
J: TRBJ1-5
D: TRBD1
length: 15
CDR3: CASSRTGDGNQPQHF
DNA: TGTGCCAGCAGCCGGACAGGGGACGGCAATCAGCCCCAGCATTTT

V: TRBV6-5
size: few
J: TRBJ1-6
D: TRBD1
length: 19
CDR3: CASSYSDGQGSSYNSPLHF
DNA: TGTGCCAGCAGTTACTCCGACGGACAGGGGAGCTCCTATAATTCACCCCTCCACTTT

V: TRBV2
size: .
J: TRBJ2-3
D: TRBD2
length: 16
CDR3: CASRGGSGGAGDTQYF
DNA: TGTGCCAGTCGAGGGGGTAGCGGGGGGGCAGGAGATACGCAGTATTTT

V: TRBV14
size: .
J: TRBJ1-4
D: TRBD1
length: 15
CDR3: CASSPPGGPYEKLFF
DNA: TGTGCCAGCAGCCCACCAGGGGGCCCGTATGAAAAACTGTTTTTT

V: TRBV6-2/TRBV6-3
size: .
J: TRBJ2-7
D: .
length: 14
CDR3: CAGSERGPQAEQYF
DNA: TGTGCCGGCAGCGAACGGGGTCCACAGGCCGAGCAGTACTTC

V: TRBV5-1
size: .
J: TRBJ1-2
D: TRBD1
length: 15
CDR3: CASSLPRDRVDGYTF
DNA: TGCGCCAGCAGCTTGCCACGGGACAGGGTAGATGGCTACACCTTC

V: TRBV7-8
size: .
J: TRBJ1-4
D: .
length: 17
CDR3: CASSLLMGPGGGEKLFF
DNA: TGTGCCAGCAGCTTATTGATGGGACCTGGAGGAGGTGAAAAACTGTTTTTT

V: TRBV12-3/TRBV12-4
size: .
J: TRBJ1-4
D: .
length: 15
CDR3: CASSPRFGQNEKLFF
DNA: TGTGCCAGCAGTCCCCGGTTTGGACAGAATGAAAAACTGTTTTTT

V: TRBV3-1
size: few
J: TRBJ2-7
D: TRBD2
length: 15
CDR3: CASSQDLLAGGEQYF
DNA: TGTGCCAGCAGCCAAGATCTACTAGCGGGGGGGGAGCAGTACTTC

V: TRBV6-1
size: .
J: TRBJ2-5
D: TRBD2
length: 19
CDR3: CASSPYKTSGGELGETQYF
DNA: TGTGCCAGCAGTCCGTACAAGACTAGCGGGGGGGAACTGGGGGAGACCCAGTACTTC

V: TRBV7-6
size: .
J: TRBJ2-5
D: .
length: 16
CDR3: CASSLTHRVRQETQYF
DNA: TGTGCCAGCAGCTTAACCCACAGGGTCCGCCAAGAGACCCAGTACTTC

V: TRBV10-3
size: .
J: TRBJ1-5
D: .
length: 12
CDR3: CATRASNQPQHF
DNA: TGTGCCACCCGGGCCTCCAATCAGCCCCAGCATTTT

V: TRBV12-3/TRBV12-4
size: .
J: TRBJ2-2
D: TRBD1
length: 15
CDR3: CASSTRQGDPQELFF
DNA: TGTGCCAGCAGTACTAGACAGGGGGACCCTCAGGAGCTGTTTTTT

V: TRBV7-9
size: many
J: TRBJ2-7
D: .
length: 14
CDR3: CASSYLGGSYEQYF
DNA: TGTGCCAGCAGCTACCTGGGGGGCTCCTACGAGCAGTACTTC

V: TRBV10-3
size: many
J: TRBJ1-2
D: TRBD1
length: 16
CDR3: CAISFLTGTGGFGYTF
DNA: TGTGCCATCAGTTTCCTTACCGGGACAGGGGGATTTGGCTACACCTTC

V: TRBV20-1
size: .
J: TRBJ1-1
D: .
length: 13
CDR3: CSAILSLNTEAFF
DNA: TGCAGTGCTATTCTTTCCCTGAACACTGAAGCTTTCTTT

V: TRBV12-3/TRBV12-4
size: .
J: TRBJ2-5
D: .
length: 14
CDR3: CTSSPGQVSETQYF
DNA: TGTACCAGCAGTCCCGGGCAAGTTTCGGAGACCCAGTACTTC